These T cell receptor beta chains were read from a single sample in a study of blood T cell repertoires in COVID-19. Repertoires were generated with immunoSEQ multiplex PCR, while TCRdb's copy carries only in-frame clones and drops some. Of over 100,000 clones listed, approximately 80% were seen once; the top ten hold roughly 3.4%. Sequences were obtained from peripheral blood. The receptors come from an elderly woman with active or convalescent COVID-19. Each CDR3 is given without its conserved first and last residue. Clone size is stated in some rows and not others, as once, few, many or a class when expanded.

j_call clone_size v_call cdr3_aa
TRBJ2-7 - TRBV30 AWGPLVAGAHEQY
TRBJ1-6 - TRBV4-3 ASSQGPGQGYNSPLH
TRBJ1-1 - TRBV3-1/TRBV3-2 ASSQSRYTEAF
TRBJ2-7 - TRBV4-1 ASSPATGLTYEQY
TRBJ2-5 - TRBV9 ASSVWGQQETQY
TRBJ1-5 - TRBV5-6 ASSLKGSRGNQPQH
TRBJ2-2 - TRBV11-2 ASSLSGVKTGELF
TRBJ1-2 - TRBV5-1 ASSSGVTGPRYGYT
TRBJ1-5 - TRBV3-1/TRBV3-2 ASSQGTRAQH
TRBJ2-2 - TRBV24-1 ATSDLGKSNTGELF
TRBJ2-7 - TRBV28 ASSLTGGGPRGRSYEQY
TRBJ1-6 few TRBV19 ASSMGQVNSPLH
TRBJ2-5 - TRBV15 ATSRDYETQY
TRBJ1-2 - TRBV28 ASQNLAGQGARNYGYT
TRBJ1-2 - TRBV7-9 ASSTPSGPSNYGYT
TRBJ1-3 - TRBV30 AWSTSRAQRNTIY
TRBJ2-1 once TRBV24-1 ATSGNRGQVNEQF
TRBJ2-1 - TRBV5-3 ARSLQPDRGEQF
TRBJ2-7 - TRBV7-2 ASSYPAGPRY
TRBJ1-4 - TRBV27 ASSLGSPEKLF
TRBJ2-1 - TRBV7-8 ASSPMLGGSGSFNEQF
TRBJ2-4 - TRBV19 ASSTNGGGVAGESVGKNIQY
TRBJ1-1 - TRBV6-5 ASSLEGPNTEAF
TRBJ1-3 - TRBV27 ASSPRTGGLGNTIY
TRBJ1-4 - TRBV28 ATSSRKGADEKLF
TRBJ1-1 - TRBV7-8 ASSLRGRDRGPNTEAF
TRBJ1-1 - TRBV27 ASSLTVEAF
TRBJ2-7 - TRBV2 ASSDRTSGSLGISEQY
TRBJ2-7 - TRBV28 ASSSLHSFSYEQY
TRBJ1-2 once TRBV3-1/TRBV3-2 ASSQGAPFVYT
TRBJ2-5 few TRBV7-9 ASSLGATRAGEETQY
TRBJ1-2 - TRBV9 ASSPGSTRGYT
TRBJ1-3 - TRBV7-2 ASSTRVGNTIY
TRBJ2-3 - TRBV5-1 ASSSQTTSTDTQY
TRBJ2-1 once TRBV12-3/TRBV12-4 ASSLASEQF
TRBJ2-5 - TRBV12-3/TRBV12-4 ASSPDRAETQY
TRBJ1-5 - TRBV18 ASSPPSQQGGPQH
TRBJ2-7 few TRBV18 ASSFNREDEQY
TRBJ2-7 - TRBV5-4 ASSLKGVYEQY
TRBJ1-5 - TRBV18 ASSPGYSNQPQH